This T cell receptor beta chain was observed in a study of T cell repertoires in cytomegalovirus infection. Whole-study context: Both a matching HLA type and CMV infection were indicated by public TCR beta signatures.

General study findings and limits: In two of eight donors, the top clonotype was HLA-C-restricted CMV-specific.

A single record per CDR3 protein comes from TCRdb applying MiXCR to the reads. The sample yields some 400,000 distinct CDR3 sequences, approximately 32% seen once. The CDR3 loop spans 18 amino acids. CDR1 is MGHRA and CDR2 is YSYEKL in the germline V gene. V was clipped by 0 bases and J by 0 bases, with 15 bases between them. This clonotype was seen a handful of times. Its antigen is undetermined. Material: PBMCs. V and J are TRBV4-1 and TRBJ2-1; no reliable D call. The receptor's source is a human donor in good health (CMV status not recorded). Some clones in this sample may be carry-over from other donors' samples. The CDR3 sequence is CASSQERGQADSYNEQFF. The CDR3 region has the DNA TGCGCCAGCAGCCAAGAAAGAGGTCAAGCCGACTCCTACAATGAGCAGTTCTTC.